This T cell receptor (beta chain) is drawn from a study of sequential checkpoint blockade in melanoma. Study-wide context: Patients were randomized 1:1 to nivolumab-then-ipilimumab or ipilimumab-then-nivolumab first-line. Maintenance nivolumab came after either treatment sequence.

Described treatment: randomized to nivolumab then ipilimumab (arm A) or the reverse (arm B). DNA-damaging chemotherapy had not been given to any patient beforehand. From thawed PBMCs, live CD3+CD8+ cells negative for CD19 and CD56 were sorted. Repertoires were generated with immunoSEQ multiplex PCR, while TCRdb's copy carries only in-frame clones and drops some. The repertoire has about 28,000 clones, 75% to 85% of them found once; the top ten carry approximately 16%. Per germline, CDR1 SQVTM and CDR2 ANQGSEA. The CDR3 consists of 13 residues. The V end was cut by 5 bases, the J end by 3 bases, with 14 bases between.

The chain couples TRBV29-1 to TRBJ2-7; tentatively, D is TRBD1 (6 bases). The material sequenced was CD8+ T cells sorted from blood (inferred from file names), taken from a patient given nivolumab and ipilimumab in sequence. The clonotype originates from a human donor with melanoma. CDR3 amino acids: CSVMRQESYEQYF. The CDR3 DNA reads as TGCAGCGTTATGAGACAGGAGAGCTACGAGCAGTACTTC.